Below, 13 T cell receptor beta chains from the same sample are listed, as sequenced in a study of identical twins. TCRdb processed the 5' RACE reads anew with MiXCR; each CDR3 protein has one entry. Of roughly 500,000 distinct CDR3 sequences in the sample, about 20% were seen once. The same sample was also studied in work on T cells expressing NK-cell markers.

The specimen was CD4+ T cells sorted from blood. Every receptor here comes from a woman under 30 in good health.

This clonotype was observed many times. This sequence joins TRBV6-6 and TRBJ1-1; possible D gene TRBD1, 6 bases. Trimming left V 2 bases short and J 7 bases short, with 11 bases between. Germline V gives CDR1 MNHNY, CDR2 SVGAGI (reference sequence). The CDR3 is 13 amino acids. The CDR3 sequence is CASSYLQGYEAFF. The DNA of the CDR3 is TGTGCCAGCAGTTACCTACAGGGATATGAAGCTTTCTTT.

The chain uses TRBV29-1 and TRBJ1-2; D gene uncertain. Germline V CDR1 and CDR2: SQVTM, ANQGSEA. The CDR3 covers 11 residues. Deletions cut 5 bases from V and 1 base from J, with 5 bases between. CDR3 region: CSVRYNYGYTF. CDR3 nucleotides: TGCAGCGTTCGATATAACTATGGCTACACCTTC.

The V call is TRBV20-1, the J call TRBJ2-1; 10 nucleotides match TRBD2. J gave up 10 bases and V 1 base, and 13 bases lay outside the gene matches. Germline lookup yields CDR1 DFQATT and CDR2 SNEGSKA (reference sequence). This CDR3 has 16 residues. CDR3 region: CSARVGVAGGRAEQFF. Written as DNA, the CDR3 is TGCAGTGCTAGAGTCGGAGTAGCGGGGGGCCGAGCGGAGCAGTTCTTC.

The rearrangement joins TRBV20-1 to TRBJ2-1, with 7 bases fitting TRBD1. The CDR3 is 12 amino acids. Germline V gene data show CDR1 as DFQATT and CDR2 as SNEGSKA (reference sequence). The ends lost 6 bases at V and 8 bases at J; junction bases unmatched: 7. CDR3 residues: CSARSTGYEQFF. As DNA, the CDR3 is TGCAGTGCGAGATCGACAGGGTATGAGCAGTTCTTC.

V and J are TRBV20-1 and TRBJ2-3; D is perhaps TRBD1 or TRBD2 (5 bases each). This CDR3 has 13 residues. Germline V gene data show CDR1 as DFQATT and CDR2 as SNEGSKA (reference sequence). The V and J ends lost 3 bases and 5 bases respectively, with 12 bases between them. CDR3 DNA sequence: TGCAGTGCTAGCCCCCGGGGCCGAGATACGCAGTATTTT. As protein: CSASPRGRDTQYF.

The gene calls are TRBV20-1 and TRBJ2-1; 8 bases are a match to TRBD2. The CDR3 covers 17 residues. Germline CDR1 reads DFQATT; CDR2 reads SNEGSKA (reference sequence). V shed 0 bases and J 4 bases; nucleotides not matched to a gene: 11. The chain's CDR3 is CSARDSRSGSPYNEQFF. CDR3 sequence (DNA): TGCAGTGCTAGAGATAGTAGGAGCGGGAGTCCGTACAATGAGCAGTTCTTC.

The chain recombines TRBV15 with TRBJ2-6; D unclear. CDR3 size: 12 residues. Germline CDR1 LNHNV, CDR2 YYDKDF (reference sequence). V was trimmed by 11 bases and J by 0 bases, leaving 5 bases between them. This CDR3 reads CAVGSGANVLTF. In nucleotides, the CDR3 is TGTGCCGTCGGCTCTGGGGCCAACGTCCTGACTTTC.

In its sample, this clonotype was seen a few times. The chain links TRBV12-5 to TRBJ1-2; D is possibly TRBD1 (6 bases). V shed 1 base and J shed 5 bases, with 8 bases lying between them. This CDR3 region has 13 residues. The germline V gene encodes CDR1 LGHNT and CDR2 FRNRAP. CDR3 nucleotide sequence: TGTGCTAGTGGTTTGGGCACAGGGTATGGCTACACCTTC. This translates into CASGLGTGYGYTF.

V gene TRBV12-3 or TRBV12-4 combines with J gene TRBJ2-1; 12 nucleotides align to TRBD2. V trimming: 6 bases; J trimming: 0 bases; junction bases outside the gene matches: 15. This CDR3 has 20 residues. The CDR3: CASSYKRGTSGRSSYNEQFF. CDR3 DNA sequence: TGTGCCAGCAGCTATAAACGAGGGACTAGCGGGCGGAGCTCCTACAATGAGCAGTTCTTC.

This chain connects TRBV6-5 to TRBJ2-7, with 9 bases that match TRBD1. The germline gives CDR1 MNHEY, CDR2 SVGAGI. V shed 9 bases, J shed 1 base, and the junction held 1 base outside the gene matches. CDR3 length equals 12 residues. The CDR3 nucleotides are TGTGCCAGTGGACAGGGGTCCTACGAGCAGTACTTC. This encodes CASGQGSYEQYF.

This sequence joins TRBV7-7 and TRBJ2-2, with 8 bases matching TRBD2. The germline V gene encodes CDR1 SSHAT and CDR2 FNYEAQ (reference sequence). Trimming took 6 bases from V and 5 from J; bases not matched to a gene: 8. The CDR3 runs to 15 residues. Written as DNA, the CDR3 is TGTGCCAGCAGTCCCGGGACTAGGGGTACCGGGGAGCTGTTTTTT. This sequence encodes CASSPGTRGTGELFF.

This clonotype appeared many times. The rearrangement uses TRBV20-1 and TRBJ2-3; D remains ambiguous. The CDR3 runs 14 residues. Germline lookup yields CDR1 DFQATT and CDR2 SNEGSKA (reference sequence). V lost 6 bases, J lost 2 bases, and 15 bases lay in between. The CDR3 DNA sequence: TGCAGTGCCCTATCCGTCTTTCCCACAGATACGCAGTATTTT. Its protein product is CSALSVFPTDTQYF.

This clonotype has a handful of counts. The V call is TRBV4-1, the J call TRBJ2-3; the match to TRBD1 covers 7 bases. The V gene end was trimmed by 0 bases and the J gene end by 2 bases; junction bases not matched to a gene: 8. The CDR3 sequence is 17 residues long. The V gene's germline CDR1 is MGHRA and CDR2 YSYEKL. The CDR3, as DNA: TGCGCCAGCAGCCAAGAGGCCGGGACAGCAAACACAGATACGCAGTATTTT. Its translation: CASSQEAGTANTDTQYF.